The present entry profiles one T cell receptor (beta chain) with its context. A single count supports this clone. There is no known antigen for this receptor. The sample holds no much larger clone one base away, and base qualities are not on file. The library relied on the immunoSEQ multiplex PCR assay. To provide template for TCR sequencing, every sample had RNA extracted and reverse transcribed into cDNA. First-strand cDNA was synthesized using SuperScript III with a 2:1 mix of oligo-dT and random hexamers. A synthetic immune receptor repertoire was used to measure amplification bias, and any remaining bias was corrected computationally. The study's own analysis went as follows. Raw reads were preprocessed to remove errors, and CDR3 was defined by IMGT conventions from the conserved cysteine to phenylalanine. To get clonality, Shannon entropy was normalized by log2 of the number of productive unique TCRs and the result was subtracted from 1. CD4 or CD8 identity of scalp clones was inferred by cross-referencing scalp TCRbeta sequences with sorted blood CD4 and CD8 repertoires. TCRdb re-hosts the immuneACCESS table, in-frame sequences only. Its copies lack some clones; in the studies checked, an unresolved V gene accounts for under half of them, and the cause for the rest is not known. D and trimming come from the DNA, and the V and J calls and clone size come from that table. The sample table shows 100,000 to 140,000 clones, and roughly 84% are seen once. Less than 30% of the sample goes to the ten largest clones.

For CDR1 and CDR2, the germline V gene lists MNHNS and SASEGT. The cysteine opens and the phenylalanine closes a CDR3 of 17 amino acids. The entry retains the CDR3 DNA only, 51 bases that are in frame from base 1. V ends up 2 bases short and J 0 bases short, with an unmatched junction base count of 8. This sample stems from a study of CD8+ T cells in alopecia areata (dated by TCRdb to the late 2010s). For context, the study as a whole: Treated patients were enrolled in an open-label pilot trial of oral tofacitinib, 5 to 10 mg twice daily, for moderate-to-severe alopecia areata. The study used high-throughput TCRbeta sequencing to examine T cell clonal expansion in alopecia areata, in both the C3H/HeJ mouse model and human patients. Human TCRbeta sequencing covered scalp tissue and sorted CD4+ and CD8+ peripheral blood T cells from patchy and totalis/universalis alopecia areata patients and healthy controls. immunoSEQ multiplex PCR using 35 Vbeta forward primers and 13 Jbeta reverse primers was used to amplify TCRbeta CDR3 regions. In treated patients, disease severity was measured using the SALT score, which gives the percentage of scalp surface area affected. Biopsies were taken from tofacitinib-treated patients at baseline and again at 4 and 24 weeks into treatment, and several of those patients also had a later scalp biopsy. RNA came from the PAXgene miRNA kit for fixed scalp, the miRNeasy kit for PBMCs, and the RNeasy kit for mouse skin. Scalp clonality was compared among normal scalp (n=4), patchy alopecia areata scalp (n=8), and alopecia totalis/universalis scalp (n=8). Tofacitinib was administered for 6 to 18 months, and 6 months of follow-up off drug were then conducted to assess delayed response and recurrence.

The time point label, as the study defines it: roughly 24 weeks on oral tofacitinib. Read against the paper, the sample's treatment or condition label means: oral pan-JAK inhibitor, 5-10 mg twice daily. Lesional scalp punch biopsies and peripheral blood were collected from alopecia areata patients. PBMCs were isolated by density centrifugation and stained for CD3, CD4 and CD8, and CD4+ and CD8+ T cells were sorted on a FACSAria. Study-wide conclusions, independent of this receptor: Because the treated cohort was small and included a single nonresponder, larger studies are needed to assess links between baseline CD8+ expansion and response. Scalp TCR repertoire analysis is complicated because resident alphabeta T cells in normal human skin are also sequenced, whereas mouse skin is dominated by gammadelta T cells. During tofacitinib treatment, many expanded lesional clones remained in scalp and blood, and this persistence may partly explain relapse after treatment is stopped. Compared with normal scalp, lesional scalp had higher clonality and more expanded CD8+ clones, particularly in alopecia totalis/universalis, a pattern that suggests antigenic drive. Tofacitinib significantly lowered scalp clonality and the number of expanded CD8+ clones among the top 100 scalp clones. Shared TCR sequences between patients were less evident than in mice, which may be partly attributable to HLA diversity in the patient population.

The sample consisted of CD8+ T cells sorted from blood, taken at week 24, from a patient treated with tofacitinib. The clonotype comes from a human donor with alopecia areata. The sequence links TRBV6-1 to TRBJ2-3; the central 7 bases match TRBD1. The DNA sequence reads TGTGCCAGCAGTGAACCAGGGGGAACAGCTAGCACAGATACGCAGTATTTT. Its coded protein is CASSEPGGTASTDTQYF.